This T cell receptor (beta chain) originates from a study of shared clonotypes between healthy human individuals. Using immunoSEQ multiplex PCR, the repertoire was profiled, and TCRdb retains in-frame clones only, with some absent. The repertoire includes approximately 400,000 clones, about 96% of them detected once, and about 0.32% sits in the top ten. The CDR3 loop spans 14 amino acids. The germline CDR1 and CDR2 sequences are SGHTA and FQGNSA. Deletions cut 0 bases from V and 1 base from J, with 7 bases between. This receptor was taken from a man younger than 40 in good health. The sample was memory CD8+ T cells sorted from blood. Specified subset: CD45RO+ cells pooled with CCR7-negative TemRA cells. The chain couples TRBV7-2 to TRBJ2-7; D perhaps matches TRBD1 (5 bases). The CDR3: CASSLAGPSYEQYF. In nucleotides, the CDR3 is TGTGCCAGCAGCTTAGCGGGGCCTTCCTACGAGCAGTACTTC.